The table lists the clone carrying this T cell receptor beta chain with a few counts. In the source study's methods: Reference gene primer amplification gave nucleated cell count estimates. The assay was immunoSEQ multiplex PCR, and TCRdb's table has in-frame clones only and misses some. The V and J calls and clone size come from that table; D and trimming were worked out from the DNA. The table has just over 80,000 clones, 65% to 90% seen once. The data stem from a study of blood T cell repertoires in COVID-19. Germline values: CDR1 GTSNPN, CDR2 SVGIG (reference sequence). The CDR3 sequence is 12 residues long. Trimming cost V 2 bases and J 7 bases, with 9 bases left between them.

V gene TRBV30 combines with J gene TRBJ1-3; D is ambiguous. Sequencing was performed on peripheral blood. The sequence derives from a man older than 75 with acute or convalescent COVID-19. CDR3 nucleotides: TGTGCCTGGAGTCCGGGAGGGAACACCATATATTTT. It encodes CAWSPGGNTIYF.